The rows below give T cell receptor beta chains drawn from one sample of a study of blood T cell repertoires in COVID-19. Clones were read by immunoSEQ multiplex PCR, and TCRdb kept only the in-frame ones, dropping some. Among about 230,000 clones listed, about 85% were seen once. The source material was PBMCs or T cells enriched from blood (not recorded which). The receptor source for this set is a man younger than 40 who had recovered from COVID-19. The CDR3 runs from the conserved cysteine through the conserved F or W. A D gene is named only where the DNA matches it firmly. Part of the rows lack a size; the others show once, few, many or a class for expanded clones.

v_call	clone_size	d_call	j_call	cdr3_aa	cdr3_nt
TRBV19	.	TRBD1	TRBJ1-5	CASSMYRGEDQPQHF	TGTGCCAGTAGTATGTACAGGGGTGAGGATCAGCCCCAGCATTTT
TRBV6-5	.	TRBD2	TRBJ2-7	CASSYSRLAGNEQYF	TGTGCCAGCAGTTACTCGCGGTTAGCGGGGAACGAGCAGTACTTC
TRBV28	.	TRBD1	TRBJ1-5	CASSSAEGTGQPPQHF	TGTGCCAGCAGTTCCGCAGAGGGGACAGGGCAACCTCCCCAGCATTTT
TRBV6-5	once	TRBD1	TRBJ1-1	CASKRQGNTEAFF	TGTGCCAGCAAGAGACAGGGCAACACTGAAGCTTTCTTT
TRBV19	.	.	TRBJ1-2	CASSERNYGYTF	TGTGCCAGTAGTGAACGGAACTATGGCTACACCTTC
TRBV5-1	.	TRBD2	TRBJ2-1	CASMTSGGYNEQFF	TGCGCCAGCATGACTAGCGGTGGGTATAATGAGCAGTTCTTC
TRBV10-2	.	TRBD1	TRBJ1-6	CASSEPGQGNSPLHF	TGCGCCAGCAGTGAGCCGGGACAGGGGAATTCACCCCTCCACTTT
TRBV5-1	.	TRBD2	TRBJ2-3	CASYTGTSGSTDTQYF	TGCGCCAGCTATACCGGGACTAGCGGGAGCACAGATACGCAGTATTTT
TRBV2	.	.	TRBJ1-6	CASSDPGEIRSSPLHF	TGTGCCAGCAGTGATCCGGGGGAGATCCGGAGTTCACCCCTCCACTTT
TRBV2	.	.	TRBJ1-1	CASRKGGFVTSAEAFF	TGTGCCAGCAGAAAGGGGGGGTTCGTTACCAGTGCTGAAGCTTTCTTT
TRBV6-5	.	TRBD2	TRBJ2-1	CASGTRGYSYNEQFF	TGTGCCAGCGGGACTAGAGGGTACTCCTACAATGAGCAGTTCTTC
TRBV5-1	.	.	TRBJ1-6	CASSFEGPSGTLHF	TGCGCCAGCAGCTTCGAGGGCCCTTCGGGCACCCTCCACTTT
TRBV19	.	.	TRBJ2-7	CASSMGRLDEQYF	TGTGCCAGTAGTATGGGCCGGCTGGACGAGCAGTACTTC
TRBV19	.	TRBD2	TRBJ2-3	CASSLGGSGGDTQYF	TGTGCCAGTAGTCTGGGCGGGAGCGGTGGAGATACGCAGTATTTT
TRBV6-5	once	.	TRBJ1-3	CASSYSPGQAGNTIYF	TGTGCCAGCAGCTACTCACCGGGACAAGCTGGAAACACCATATATTTT